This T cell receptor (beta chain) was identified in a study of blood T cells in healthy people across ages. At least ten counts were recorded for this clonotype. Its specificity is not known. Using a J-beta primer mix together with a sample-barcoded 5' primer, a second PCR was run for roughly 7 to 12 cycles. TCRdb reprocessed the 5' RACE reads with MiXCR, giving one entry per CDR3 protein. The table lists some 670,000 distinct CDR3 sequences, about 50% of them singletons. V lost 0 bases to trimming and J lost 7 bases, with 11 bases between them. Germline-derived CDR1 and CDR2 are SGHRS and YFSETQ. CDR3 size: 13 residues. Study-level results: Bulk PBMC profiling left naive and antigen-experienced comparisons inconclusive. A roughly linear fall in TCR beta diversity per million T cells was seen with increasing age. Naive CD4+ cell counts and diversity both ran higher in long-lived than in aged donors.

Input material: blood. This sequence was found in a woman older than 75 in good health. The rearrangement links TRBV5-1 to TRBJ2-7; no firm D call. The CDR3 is CASSLDPGREQYF. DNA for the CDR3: TGCGCCAGCAGCTTGGATCCGGGTAGAGAGCAGTACTTC.